Listed below are T cell receptor beta chains from one sample, sequenced in a study of monozygotic twins with inflammatory bowel disease. TCRdb reprocessed the 5' RACE reads and stores each CDR3 protein as one record, lacking DNA. Here the sample table reports a few hundred thousand distinct CDR3 sequences. The sequenced material came from blood. Receptors originate from a human donor with ulcerative colitis or Crohn's disease, or a healthy co-twin of an affected twin (not recorded which). Each CDR3 is given with its conserved first and last residue.

j_call v_call cdr3_aa
TRBJ1-1 TRBV29-1 CSVEQVHPFFTTEAFF
TRBJ2-5 TRBV18 CASSPVQARSETQYF
TRBJ2-3 TRBV5-1 CASSTGTGADTQYF
TRBJ1-6 TRBV7-9 CASRPTGSYNSPLHF
TRBJ2-1 TRBV7-2 CASSSTRTVSYNEQFF
TRBJ2-6 TRBV20-1 CSAISGRTPVRANVLTF
TRBJ2-7 TRBV10-3 CAIRAEAGVTSEQYF
TRBJ1-1 TRBV5-5 CASRLVGANTEAFF
TRBJ2-1 TRBV29-1 CSVGGDYNEQFF
TRBJ2-3 TRBV12-3/TRBV12-4 CASKLDRGTSTDTQYF
TRBJ2-1 TRBV5-1 CASSLARIVLSEQFF
TRBJ2-1 TRBV7-8 CASRPNEIHNEQFF
TRBJ2-3 TRBV6-1 CASTTRTEGMYTQYF
TRBJ1-3 TRBV9 CASSVGGSSAGNTIYF
TRBJ2-1 TRBV24-1 CATSDRLAGLNNEQFF
TRBJ2-5 TRBV29-1 CSVDGFRETQYF
TRBJ2-7 TRBV6-1 CASRFSGTSGYHEQYF
TRBJ2-7 TRBV4-3 CASSQPGGREQYF
TRBJ2-1 TRBV5-1 CASRVGGDNEQFF
TRBJ1-5 TRBV19 CAGNRDGQPQHF
TRBJ2-3 TRBV12-3/TRBV12-4 CASSLGGPTDTQYF
TRBJ1-1 TRBV29-1 CSAHRGRTEAFF
TRBJ2-7 TRBV28 CASSFRGSEQYF
TRBJ1-2 TRBV6-5 CASSYRGAGDNYGYTF
TRBJ2-3 TRBV5-1 CASSLTGGGNSDTQYF
TRBJ2-7 TRBV5-1 CASSFVQGVGSYEQYF
TRBJ2-5 TRBV30 CAWTIGFQTQYF
TRBJ2-2 TRBV5-1 CASSTGSGELFF
TRBJ1-2 TRBV6-2/TRBV6-3 CASSPRGQANYGYTF
TRBJ2-5 TRBV12-3/TRBV12-4 CASSGKETQYF
TRBJ2-7 TRBV6-5 CASSYRVAYVSYEQYF
TRBJ2-7 TRBV24-1 CATSDHTSGRVLSSYEQYF
TRBJ2-1 TRBV13 CASSKSGRGNNEQFF
TRBJ2-4 TRBV4-3 CASSLGTVGGKNIQYF
TRBJ2-7 TRBV5-5 CASSTLGQDGYEQYF
TRBJ1-1 TRBV12-3/TRBV12-4 CASRLRRGNTEAFF
TRBJ2-7 TRBV2 CASSEGTGTYEQYF
TRBJ2-2 TRBV7-9 CASSFVGSGELFF
TRBJ2-7 TRBV5-4 CASSLARGPFYEQYF
TRBJ2-5 TRBV7-9 CASSPRASLQETQYF
TRBJ1-4 TRBV4-2 CASSQVSQGAEKLFF
TRBJ2-1 TRBV5-1 CASSLSGNSYNEQFF
TRBJ1-5 TRBV20-1 CSARDSEQGGDQPQHF
TRBJ1-3 TRBV10-3 CAISTGTMGNTIYF
TRBJ2-3 TRBV6-2/TRBV6-3 CASSWEERGGTDTQYF
TRBJ2-5 TRBV15 CATNRRTGVGAETQYF
TRBJ2-7 TRBV14 CASSRFRGSSYEQYF
TRBJ1-1 TRBV5-1 CASSVNRGNTEAFF
TRBJ2-4 TRBV15 CATSRYTPGLAKNIQYF
TRBJ2-1 TRBV30 CAWSAIGEQFF
TRBJ2-2 TRBV7-9 CASSPTTFIGELFF
TRBJ1-1 TRBV10-3 CAIRLSGDGTEAFF
TRBJ2-3 TRBV11-2 CASSSYGTSGDTQYF
TRBJ2-2 TRBV20-1 CSARSTGFRELFF
TRBJ2-5 TRBV5-1 CASSRGDYSKETQYF